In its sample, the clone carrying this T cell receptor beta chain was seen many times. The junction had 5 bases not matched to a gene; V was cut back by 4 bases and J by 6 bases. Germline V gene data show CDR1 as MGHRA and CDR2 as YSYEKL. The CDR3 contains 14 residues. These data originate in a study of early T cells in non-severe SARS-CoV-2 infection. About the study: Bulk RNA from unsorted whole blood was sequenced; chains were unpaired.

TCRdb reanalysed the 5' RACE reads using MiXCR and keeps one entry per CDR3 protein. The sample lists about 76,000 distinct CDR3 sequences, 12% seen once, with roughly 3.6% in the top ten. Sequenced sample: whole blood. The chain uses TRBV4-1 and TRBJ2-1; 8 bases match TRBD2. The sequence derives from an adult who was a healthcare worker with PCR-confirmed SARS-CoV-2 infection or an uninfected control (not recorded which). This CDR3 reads CASSLGLGSNEQFF. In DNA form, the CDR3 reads TGCGCCAGCAGCCTGGGACTAGGTTCCAATGAGCAGTTCTTC.